One and the same sample provided the 27 T cell receptor beta chains below, sequenced in a study of T cells after somatic rescue of genetic block. Measured with immunoSEQ multiplex PCR; TCRdb has only the in-frame clones, and not every one. This sample has 9,500 to 14,000 clones, with 78% found just once. Source material: peripheral blood mononuclear cells (PBMCs). The origin of the receptors is a boy younger than 18.

The rearrangement links TRBV19 to TRBJ2-3, with D possibly called TRBD1 or TRBD2 (6 bases each). CDR3 length equals 13 residues. Germline lookup yields CDR1 LNHDA and CDR2 SQIVND (reference sequence). With 6 bases removed from V and 2 bases from J, the gap between germline ends came to 9 bases. The CDR3: CASSGGHTDTQYF. The CDR3 nucleotides are TGTGCCAGTAGCGGGGGCCACACAGATACGCAGTATTTT.

This rearrangement joins TRBV6-5 to TRBJ2-7; TRBD1 or TRBD2 may be the D gene (5 bases each). The CDR3 is made up of 15 amino acids. The germline V gene encodes CDR1 MNHEY and CDR2 SVGAGI. Trimming pared 6 bases from V and 0 bases from J, leaving 15 bases between. As DNA, the CDR3 is TGTGCCAGCAGCCCCTCTTGGGGGAACTCCTACGAGCAGTACTTC. Protein product: CASSPSWGNSYEQYF.

The rearrangement uses TRBV4-3 and TRBJ2-2; D uncertain. Trimming removed 1 base from V and 3 bases from J, with 6 bases in between. The CDR3 length is 14 residues. Germline-derived CDR1 and CDR2 are LGHNA and YSLEER. CDR3: CASSQGTYTGELFF. The CDR3 DNA is TGCGCCAGCAGCCAAGGTACCTACACCGGGGAGCTGTTTTTT.

The V call is TRBV7-8, the J call TRBJ2-7; D is ambiguous. V was shortened by 4 bases and J by 6 bases, with 16 bases between the two germline ends. CDR3 length: 14 residues. From germline, CDR1 is SGHVS and CDR2 FQNEAQ. The CDR3 here is CASSYQDGLGEQYF. The DNA for the CDR3 is TGTGCCAGCAGCTATCAGGACGGCCTTGGCGAGCAGTACTTC.

The CDR3 reads CASSQDTTRGATQYF. CDR3 nucleotides: TGCGCCAGCAGCCAAGATACAACCCGAGGGGCGACCCAGTACTTC. This chain connects TRBV4-1 to TRBJ2-5, with D possibly being TRBD1 or TRBD2 (5 bases each). The V gene lost 0 bases and the J gene lost 7 bases, with 15 bases spanning the gap. Germline CDR1 MGHRA, CDR2 YSYEKL. This CDR3 spans 15 amino acids.

The V and J genes are TRBV2 and TRBJ2-1, with D unclear. The CDR3 runs to 11 residues. The V gene lost 7 bases and the J gene lost 5 bases, with 6 bases spanning the gap. The V gene's germline CDR1 is SNHLY and CDR2 FYNNEI. The CDR3 DNA sequence: TGTGCCAGCACCCCGCACAATGAGCAGTTCTTC. It codes for CASTPHNEQFF. The whole variable domain, remainder taken from reference TRBV2 and TRBJ2-1, is EPEVTQTPSHQVTQMGQEVILRCVPISNHLYFYWYRQILGQKVEFLVSFYNNEISEKSEIFDDQFSVERPDGSNFTLKIRSTKLEDSAMYFCASTPHNEQFFGPGTRLTVL.

V and J are TRBV29-1 and TRBJ1-2; D unresolved. The V end lost 6 bases, the J end lost 0 bases, and 8 bases lay between the germline ends. The germline CDR1 and CDR2 sequences are SQVTM and ANQGSEA. The CDR3 covers 12 residues. CDR3 sequence (DNA): TGCAGCGTCCGGGGTGCTAACTATGGCTACACCTTC. This encodes CSVRGANYGYTF. Full variable domain (outside the CDR3, taken from reference TRBV29-1 and TRBJ1-2): SAVISQKPSRDICQRGTSLTIQCQVDSQVTMMFWYRQQPGQSLTLIATANQGSEATYESGFVIDKFPISRPNLTFSTLTVSNMSPEDSSIYLCSVRGANYGYTFGSGTRLTVV.

The rearrangement links TRBV6-6 to TRBJ1-2; D gene ambiguous. The CDR3 spans 14 residues. Trimming pared 4 bases from V and 0 bases from J, leaving 9 bases between. Germline V gene sequence: CDR1 MNHNY, CDR2 SVGAGI (reference sequence). The CDR3 DNA is TGTGCCAGCAGTTCCCCGAAGTCTAACTATGGCTACACCTTC. Amino acids: CASSSPKSNYGYTF.

The rearrangement links TRBV4-2 to TRBJ1-1, with a tentative D call TRBD1 (5 bases). This CDR3 contains 15 residues. The germline V and J ends were trimmed by 4 bases and 1 base, with 13 bases remaining between them. Germline loops: CDR1 LGHNA, CDR2 YNFKEQ. The CDR3 DNA follows: TGTGCCAGCAGCCTCACACTCGGGACGAACACTGAAGCTTTCTTT. Its protein is CASSLTLGTNTEAFF.

The V and J genes are TRBV29-1 and TRBJ1-1; D remains ambiguous. The CDR3 sequence is 16 residues long. CDR1 is SQVTM, CDR2 ANQGSEA, per germline. Trimming left V 6 bases short and J 0 bases short, with 20 bases between. CDR3 sequence (DNA): TGCAGCGTACAAACAAGGCCACAATTAATGAACACTGAAGCTTTCTTT. Translated, it gives CSVQTRPQLMNTEAFF.

The CDR3 DNA reads TGTGCCAGCAGCTTTCGGCTAGCGGGAGGCGAGACCCAGTACTTC. Amino acid sequence: CASSFRLAGGETQYF. This chain links TRBV5-4 with TRBJ2-5; 11 bases agree with TRBD2. Germline V gene lookup returns CDR1 SGHNT and CDR2 YYREEE (reference sequence). This CDR3 is built from 15 residues. The J segment lost 5 bases and the V segment lost 2 bases, leaving 5 bases of the junction unmatched.

The chain combines TRBV9 with TRBJ2-1, with 7 bases aligning to TRBD2. The J segment lost 3 bases and the V segment lost 0 bases, leaving 3 bases of the junction unmatched. Germline V CDR1 and CDR2: SGDLS, YYNGEE. This CDR3 has 15 residues. The chain's CDR3 is CASSVVGGDYNEQFF. The CDR3 region has the DNA TGTGCCAGCAGCGTAGTGGGAGGGGACTACAATGAGCAGTTCTTC.

V and J are TRBV11-3 and TRBJ1-2; D is undetermined. CDR1 and CDR2 from the germline V gene are SGHNT and YENEEA. The CDR3 length is 14 residues. The ends were cut back, 4 bases at V and 1 base at J, with 10 bases in the middle. The CDR3 reads CASSSGVLNYGYTF. The CDR3 region has the DNA TGTGCCAGCAGCTCCGGAGTGCTTAACTATGGCTACACCTTC.

This clone was observed a handful of times. The chain uses TRBV28 and TRBJ2-4, with unresolved D. Per the germline V gene, CDR1 is MDHEN and CDR2 is SYDVKM. The CDR3 is made up of 15 amino acids. With 8 bases removed from V and 0 bases from J, the gap between germline ends came to 14 bases. The DNA for the CDR3 is TGTGCCAGCGGTAACCCCGGGCTAGCCAAAAACATTCAGTACTTC. As protein: CASGNPGLAKNIQYF.

CDR3 bases: TGTGCCAGCAGCCGAGGGACTAGCCACGGGGAGCTGTTTTTT. Translating it yields CASSRGTSHGELFF. The V call is TRBV7-2, the J call TRBJ2-2, with 9 bases identical to TRBD2. With 5 bases clipped from V and 7 bases from J, the junction kept 5 bases outside the gene matches. This CDR3 is 14 amino acids long. CDR1 and CDR2 from the germline V gene are SGHTA and FQGNSA. The variable domain in full, completed from reference TRBV7-2 and TRBJ2-2, reads GAGVSQSPSNKVTEKGKDVELRCDPISGHTALYWYRQSLGQGLEFLIYFQGNSAPDKSGLPSDRFSAERTGGSVSTLTIQRTQQEDSAVYLCASSRGTSHGELFFGEGSRLTVL.

This CDR3 is CASSLTSGGYGYTF. The CDR3 bases are TGTGCCAGCAGCTTAACGTCAGGAGGCTATGGCTACACCTTC. The V gene is TRBV7-2, the J gene TRBJ1-2; D ambiguous. V lost 2 bases, J lost 4 bases, and 11 bases lay in between. The CDR3 has 14 residues. Looked up from germline, CDR1 is SGHTA and CDR2 is FQGNSA.

The chain combines TRBV5-1 with TRBJ2-5, with D maybe TRBD2 (7 bases). With 3 bases removed from V and 6 bases from J, the gap between germline ends came to 21 bases. Per germline, CDR1 SGHRS and CDR2 YFSETQ. The CDR3 length is 16 residues. This CDR3 is CASSSLGSGEGKTQYF. The CDR3, as DNA: TGCGCCAGCAGCTCCTTGGGATCAGGGGAGGGAAAGACCCAGTACTTC.

The chain recombines TRBV14 with TRBJ2-5; D not certain. The better agreement between TRBJ2-7 and the DNA end casts doubt on the J call. The germline CDR1 and CDR2 sequences are SGHDN and FVKESK. This CDR3 has 15 amino acids. The CDR3: CASSQDLGSSYEQYF. The CDR3 DNA follows: TGTGCCAGCAGCCAAGATCTAGGCAGTTCCTACGAGCAGTACTTC.

In its sample, this clone ranks as medium-sized. This sequence joins TRBV7-3 and TRBJ1-1; D gene ambiguous. The germline gives CDR1 SGHTA, CDR2 FQGTGA. Trimming shortened V by 5 bases and J by 4 bases, and 14 bases separated the two germline ends. The CDR3 consists of 14 residues. CDR3 nucleotides: TGTGCCAGCAGCCTAGACTTTTCAGGCACTGAAGCTTTCTTT. Its protein is CASSLDFSGTEAFF.

The chain links TRBV15 to TRBJ2-7, with 8 bases matching TRBD1. J was trimmed by 3 bases and V by 1 base; bases with no gene match: 5. From germline, CDR1 is LNHNV and CDR2 YYDKDF (reference sequence). There are 15 residues in the CDR3. The CDR3 spells CATSRGGQDYYEQYF. CDR3 bases: TGTGCCACCAGCAGAGGGGGACAGGACTACTACGAGCAGTACTTC.

The count of this clone is one. The chain has TRBV6-6 and TRBJ1-2, with D tentatively TRBD1 (5 bases). Trimming pared 2 bases from V and 8 bases from J, leaving 12 bases between. This CDR3 region has 13 residues. Germline CDR1 MNHNY, CDR2 SVGAGI (reference sequence). The CDR3 DNA reads as TGTGCCAGCAGTTACAATGGGGCCAGAGGCTACACCTTC. It yields the protein CASSYNGARGYTF.

The CDR3 sequence is CASKETGPFYEQYF. The CDR3 DNA is TGTGCCAGCAAAGAGACAGGCCCCTTCTACGAGCAGTACTTC. The chain recombines TRBV6-1 with TRBJ2-7, with a weak D call TRBD1 (6 bases). The CDR3 extends over 14 amino acids. Germline loops: CDR1 MNHNS, CDR2 SASEGT. V was cut by 7 bases and J by 3 bases, with 16 bases left in between.

The rearrangement uses TRBV11-1 and TRBJ2-2, with a tentative D call TRBD1 (7 bases). CDR3 length: 17 amino acids. V lost 6 bases to trimming and J lost 3 bases, with 20 bases between them. Germline V CDR1 and CDR2: SGHAT, FQDESV (reference sequence). The chain's CDR3 is CASRRTAGQSHTGELFF. The DNA for the CDR3 is TGTGCCAGCAGGCGTACTGCGGGACAGTCCCACACCGGGGAGCTGTTTTTT.

This clone occurred a few times. The rearrangement uses TRBV2 and TRBJ2-3, with 8 bases identical to TRBD2. This CDR3 comprises 17 residues. CDR1 and CDR2 from the germline V gene are SNHLY and FYNNEI. Trimming at V came to 3 bases and at J to 2 bases, leaving 10 bases not matched to a gene. CDR3 DNA: TGTGCCAGCAGTGAGGTCGGAACTAGCGGACACACAGATACGCAGTATTTT. Translating it yields CASSEVGTSGHTDTQYF.

The chain links TRBV11-2 to TRBJ2-3; 7 nucleotides agree with TRBD1. J lost 2 bases, V lost 6 bases, and 8 bases had no gene match. This CDR3 is 15 amino acids long. Germline V gene lookup returns CDR1 SGHAT and CDR2 FQNNGV. CDR3 region: CASSRLTGYTDTQYF. The CDR3 coding sequence is TGTGCCAGCAGTCGCTTGACAGGGTACACAGATACGCAGTATTTT. The full variable domain, its missing parts supplied by reference TRBV11-2 and TRBJ2-3, is EAGVAQSPRYKIIEKRQSVAFWCNPISGHATLYWYQQILGQGPKLLIQFQNNGVVDDSQLPKDRFSAERLKGVDSTLKIQPAKLEDSAVYLCASSRLTGYTDTQYFGPGTRLTVL.

The V gene is TRBV11-3, the J gene TRBJ2-2; TRBD2 matches at 7 bases. The ends lost 1 base at V and 1 base at J; junction bases unmatched: 6. Germline lookup yields CDR1 SGHNT and CDR2 YENEEA. The CDR3 is 17 residues long. The CDR3 protein is CASSLGASGGNTGELFF. The CDR3 DNA is TGTGCCAGCAGCTTAGGGGCTAGCGGAGGGAACACCGGGGAGCTGTTTTTT.

Only one count was recorded for this clone. The chain links TRBV5-5 to TRBJ2-2; D is ambiguous. This CDR3 has 14 amino acids. CDR1 is SGHKS and CDR2 is YYEKEE in the germline V gene (reference sequence). Between the trimmed V and J ends, which lost 4 bases and 5 bases, there was a span of 12 bases. The CDR3 loop is CASSVQTGTGELFF. As DNA, the CDR3 is TGTGCCAGCAGCGTACAGACCGGGACCGGGGAGCTGTTTTTT.